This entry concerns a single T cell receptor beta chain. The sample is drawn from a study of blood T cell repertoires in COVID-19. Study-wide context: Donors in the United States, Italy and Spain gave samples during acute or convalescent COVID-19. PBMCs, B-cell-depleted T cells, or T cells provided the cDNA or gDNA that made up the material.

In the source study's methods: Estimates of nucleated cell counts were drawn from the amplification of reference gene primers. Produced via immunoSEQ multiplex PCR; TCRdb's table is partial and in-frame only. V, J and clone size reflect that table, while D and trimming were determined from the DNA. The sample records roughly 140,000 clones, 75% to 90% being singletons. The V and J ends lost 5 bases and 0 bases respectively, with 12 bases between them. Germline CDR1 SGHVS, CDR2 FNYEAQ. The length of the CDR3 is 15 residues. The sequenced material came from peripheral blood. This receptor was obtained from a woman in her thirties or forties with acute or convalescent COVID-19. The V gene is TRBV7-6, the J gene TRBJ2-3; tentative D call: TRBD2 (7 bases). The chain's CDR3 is CASSTSGTSTDTQYF. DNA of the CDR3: TGTGCCAGCAGCACGAGCGGGACAAGCACAGATACGCAGTATTTT.